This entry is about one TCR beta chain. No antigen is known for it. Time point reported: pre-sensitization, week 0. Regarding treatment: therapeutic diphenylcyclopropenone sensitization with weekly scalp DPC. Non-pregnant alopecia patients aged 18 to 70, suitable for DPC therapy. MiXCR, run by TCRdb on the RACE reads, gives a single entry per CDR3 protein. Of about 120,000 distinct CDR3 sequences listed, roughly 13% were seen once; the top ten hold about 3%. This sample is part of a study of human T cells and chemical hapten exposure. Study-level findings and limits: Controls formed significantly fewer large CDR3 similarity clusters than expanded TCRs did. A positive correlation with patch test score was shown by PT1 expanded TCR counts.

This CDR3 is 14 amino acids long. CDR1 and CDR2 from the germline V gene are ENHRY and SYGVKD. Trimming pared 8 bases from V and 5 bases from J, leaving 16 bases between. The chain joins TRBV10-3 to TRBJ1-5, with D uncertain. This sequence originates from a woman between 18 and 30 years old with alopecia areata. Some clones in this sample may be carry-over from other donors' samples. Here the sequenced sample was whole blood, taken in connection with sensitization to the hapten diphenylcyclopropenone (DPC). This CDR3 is CAIGGIEAHQPQHF. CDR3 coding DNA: TGTGCCATCGGCGGCATTGAGGCACATCAGCCCCAGCATTTT.